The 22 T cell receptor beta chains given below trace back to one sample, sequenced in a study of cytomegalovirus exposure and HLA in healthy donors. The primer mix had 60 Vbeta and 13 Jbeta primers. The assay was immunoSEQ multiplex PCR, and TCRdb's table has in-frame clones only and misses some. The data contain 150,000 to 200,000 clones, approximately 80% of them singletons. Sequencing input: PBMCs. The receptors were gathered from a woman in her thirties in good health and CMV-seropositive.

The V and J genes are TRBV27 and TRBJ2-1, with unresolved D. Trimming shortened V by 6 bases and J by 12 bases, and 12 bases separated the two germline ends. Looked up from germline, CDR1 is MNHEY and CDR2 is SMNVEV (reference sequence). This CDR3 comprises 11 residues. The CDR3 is CASSPGRSQFF. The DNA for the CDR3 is TGTGCCAGCAGCCCCGGTCGATCGCAGTTCTTC.

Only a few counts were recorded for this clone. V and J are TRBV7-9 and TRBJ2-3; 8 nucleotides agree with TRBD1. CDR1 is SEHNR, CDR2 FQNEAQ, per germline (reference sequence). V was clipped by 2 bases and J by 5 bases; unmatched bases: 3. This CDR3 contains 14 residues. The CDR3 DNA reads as TGTGCCAGCAGCTTACAGGGGGCGCGAGATACGCAGTATTTT. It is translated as CASSLQGARDTQYF.

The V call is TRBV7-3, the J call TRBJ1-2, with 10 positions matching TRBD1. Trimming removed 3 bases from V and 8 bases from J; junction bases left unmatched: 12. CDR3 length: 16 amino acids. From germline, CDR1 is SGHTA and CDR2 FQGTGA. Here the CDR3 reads CASSFRARGQGGGYTF. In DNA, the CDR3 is TGTGCCAGCAGCTTTAGGGCGCGAGGACAGGGGGGCGGCTACACCTTC.

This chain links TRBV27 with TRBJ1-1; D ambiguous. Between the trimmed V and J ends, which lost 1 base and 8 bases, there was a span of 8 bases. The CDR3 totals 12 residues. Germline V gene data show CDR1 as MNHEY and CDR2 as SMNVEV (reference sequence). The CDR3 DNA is TGTGCCAGCAGTTTATACCCGGGGGAAGCTTTCTTT. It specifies CASSLYPGEAFF.

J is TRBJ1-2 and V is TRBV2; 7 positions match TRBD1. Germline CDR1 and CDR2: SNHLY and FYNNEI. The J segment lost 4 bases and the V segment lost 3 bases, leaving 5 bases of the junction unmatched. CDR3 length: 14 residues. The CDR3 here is CASSDTGASYGYTF. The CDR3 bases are TGTGCCAGCAGTGATACAGGGGCTAGCTATGGCTACACCTTC.

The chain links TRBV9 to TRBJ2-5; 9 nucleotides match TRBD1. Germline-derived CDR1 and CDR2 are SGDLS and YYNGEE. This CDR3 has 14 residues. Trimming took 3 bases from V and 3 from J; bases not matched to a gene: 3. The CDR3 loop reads CASSGTGVEETQYF. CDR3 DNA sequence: TGTGCCAGCAGCGGGACAGGGGTGGAAGAGACCCAGTACTTC.

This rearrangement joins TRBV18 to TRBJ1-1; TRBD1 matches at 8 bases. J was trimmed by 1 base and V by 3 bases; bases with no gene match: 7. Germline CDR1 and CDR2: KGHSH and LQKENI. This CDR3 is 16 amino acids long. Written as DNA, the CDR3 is TGTGCCAGCTCACCGATAATGGACAGGGCGAACACTGAAGCTTTCTTT. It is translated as CASSPIMDRANTEAFF.

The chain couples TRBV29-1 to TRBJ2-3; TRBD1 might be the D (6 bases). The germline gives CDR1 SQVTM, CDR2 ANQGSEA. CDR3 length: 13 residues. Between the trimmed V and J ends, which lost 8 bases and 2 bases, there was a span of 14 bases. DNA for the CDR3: TGCAGCTCCGAGGGGGTTCTCACAGATACGCAGTATTTT. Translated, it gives CSSEGVLTDTQYF.

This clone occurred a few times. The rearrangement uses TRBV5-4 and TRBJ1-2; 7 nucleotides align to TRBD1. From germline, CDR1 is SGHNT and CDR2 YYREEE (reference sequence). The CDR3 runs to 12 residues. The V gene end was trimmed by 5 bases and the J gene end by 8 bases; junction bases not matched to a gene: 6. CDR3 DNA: TGTGCCAGCAGTCGCGGGACAGAAGGCTACACCTTC. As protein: CASSRGTEGYTF.

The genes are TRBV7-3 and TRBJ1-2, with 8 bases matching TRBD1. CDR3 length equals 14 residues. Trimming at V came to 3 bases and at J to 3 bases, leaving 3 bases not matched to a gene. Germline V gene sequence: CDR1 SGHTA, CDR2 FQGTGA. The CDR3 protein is CASSLAGGHYGYTF. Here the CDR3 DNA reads TGTGCCAGCAGCTTGGCAGGGGGCCACTATGGCTACACCTTC.

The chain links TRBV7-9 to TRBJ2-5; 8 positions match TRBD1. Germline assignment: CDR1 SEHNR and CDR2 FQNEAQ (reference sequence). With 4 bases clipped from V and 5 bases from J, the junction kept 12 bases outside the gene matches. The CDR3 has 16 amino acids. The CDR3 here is CASSSRDRPRGETQYF. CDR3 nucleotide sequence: TGTGCCAGCAGCTCAAGGGACAGGCCGAGGGGGGAGACCCAGTACTTC.

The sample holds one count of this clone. The CDR3 region is CASRFSGDSYNEQFF. In DNA form, the CDR3 reads TGTGCCAGCAGATTTAGCGGGGATTCCTACAATGAGCAGTTCTTC. The J gene is TRBJ2-1, the V gene TRBV7-3; 8 nucleotides align to TRBD2. This CDR3 region has 15 residues. Trimming cost V 6 bases and J 1 base; bases outside gene matches: 5. Germline V gene lookup returns CDR1 SGHTA and CDR2 FQGTGA.

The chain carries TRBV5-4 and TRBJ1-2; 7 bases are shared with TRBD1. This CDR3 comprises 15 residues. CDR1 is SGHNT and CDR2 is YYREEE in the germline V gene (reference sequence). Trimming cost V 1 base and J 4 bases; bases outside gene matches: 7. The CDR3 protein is CASSLRQGQSYGYTF. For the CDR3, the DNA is TGTGCCAGCAGCTTGCGTCAGGGACAGAGCTATGGCTACACCTTC.

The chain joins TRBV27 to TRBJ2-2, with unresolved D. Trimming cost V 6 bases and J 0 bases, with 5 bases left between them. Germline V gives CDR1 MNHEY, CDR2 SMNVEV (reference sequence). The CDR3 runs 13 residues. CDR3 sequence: CASSPTNTGELFF. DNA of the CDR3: TGTGCCAGCAGCCCAACGAACACCGGGGAGCTGTTTTTT.

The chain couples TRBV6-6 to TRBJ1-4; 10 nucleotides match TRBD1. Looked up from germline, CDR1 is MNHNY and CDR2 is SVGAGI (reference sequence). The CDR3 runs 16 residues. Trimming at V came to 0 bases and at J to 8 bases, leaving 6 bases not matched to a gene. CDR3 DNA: TGTGCCAGCAGTTACTCGTTAGGGACAGGGGACGAAAAACTGTTTTTT. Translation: CASSYSLGTGDEKLFF.

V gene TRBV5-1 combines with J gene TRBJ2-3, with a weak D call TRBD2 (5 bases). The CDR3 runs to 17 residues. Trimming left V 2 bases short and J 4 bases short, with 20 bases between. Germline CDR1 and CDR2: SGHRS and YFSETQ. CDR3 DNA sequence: TGCGCCAGCAGCTTCAACCCGACTAATTTGTATGCAGATACGCAGTATTTT. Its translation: CASSFNPTNLYADTQYF.

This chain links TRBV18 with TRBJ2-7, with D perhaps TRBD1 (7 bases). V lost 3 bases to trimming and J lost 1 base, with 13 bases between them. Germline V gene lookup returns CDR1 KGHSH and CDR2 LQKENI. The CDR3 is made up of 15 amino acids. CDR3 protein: CASSPRQGGSYEQYF. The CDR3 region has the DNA TGTGCCAGCTCACCGCGGCAGGGGGGATCCTACGAGCAGTACTTC.

This CDR3 reads CASIKKGLAGYEQYF. The CDR3 DNA sequence: TGTGCCAGCATCAAAAAGGGACTAGCAGGCTACGAGCAGTACTTC. The genes are TRBV21-1 and TRBJ2-7; the DNA was not compared with TRBD2, the D call given in the table. TRBV21-1 has pseudogene status. CDR3 length: 15 amino acids.

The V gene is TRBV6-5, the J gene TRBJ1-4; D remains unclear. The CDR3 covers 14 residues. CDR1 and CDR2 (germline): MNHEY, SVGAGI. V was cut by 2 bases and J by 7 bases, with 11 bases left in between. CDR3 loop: CASSYKLGSEKLFF. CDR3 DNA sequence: TGTGCCAGCAGTTACAAATTGGGGAGTGAAAAACTGTTTTTT.

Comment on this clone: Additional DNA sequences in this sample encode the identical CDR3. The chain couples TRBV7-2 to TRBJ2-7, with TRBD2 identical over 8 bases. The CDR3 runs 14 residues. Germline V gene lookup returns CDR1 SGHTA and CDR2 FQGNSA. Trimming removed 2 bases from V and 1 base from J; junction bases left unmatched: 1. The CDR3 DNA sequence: TGTGCCAGCAGCTTAACGGGGGGGTCCTACGAGCAGTACTTC. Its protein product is CASSLTGGSYEQYF.

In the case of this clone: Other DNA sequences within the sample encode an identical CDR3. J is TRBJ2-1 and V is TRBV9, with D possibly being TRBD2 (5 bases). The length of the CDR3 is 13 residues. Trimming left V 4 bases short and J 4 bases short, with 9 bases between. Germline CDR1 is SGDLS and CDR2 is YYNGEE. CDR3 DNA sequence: TGTGCCAGCAGCTACGGGATTTACAATGAGCAGTTCTTC. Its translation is CASSYGIYNEQFF.

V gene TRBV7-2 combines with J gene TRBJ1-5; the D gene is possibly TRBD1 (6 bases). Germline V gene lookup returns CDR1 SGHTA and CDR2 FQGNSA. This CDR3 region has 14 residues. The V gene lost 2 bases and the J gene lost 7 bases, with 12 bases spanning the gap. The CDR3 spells CASSLRQDGQPQHF. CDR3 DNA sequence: TGTGCCAGCAGCTTACGACAGGACGGACAGCCCCAGCATTTT.